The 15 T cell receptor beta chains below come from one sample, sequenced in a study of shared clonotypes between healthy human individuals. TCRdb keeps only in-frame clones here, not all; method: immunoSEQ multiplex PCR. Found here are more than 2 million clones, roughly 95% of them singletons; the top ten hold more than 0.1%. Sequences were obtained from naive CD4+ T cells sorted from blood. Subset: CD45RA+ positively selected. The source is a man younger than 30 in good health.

The DNA for the CDR3 is TGTGCCATCAGTGATGGGGGACTACTAGCCAAAAACATTCAGTACTTC. It translates to CAISDGGLLAKNIQYF. The genes are TRBV10-3 and TRBJ2-4; TRBD2 agrees at 7 bases. J gave up 0 bases and V 3 bases, and 5 bases lay outside the gene matches. Per the germline V gene, CDR1 is ENHRY and CDR2 is SYGVKD. This CDR3 comprises 16 residues.

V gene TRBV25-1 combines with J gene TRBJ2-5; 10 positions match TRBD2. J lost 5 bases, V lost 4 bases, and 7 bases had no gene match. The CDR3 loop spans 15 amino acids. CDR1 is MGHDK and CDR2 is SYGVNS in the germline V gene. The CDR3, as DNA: TGTGCCAGCAGTGGGAGCGGGGGGGCCATTGAGACCCAGTACTTC. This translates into CASSGSGGAIETQYF.

The chain's CDR3 is CASSERPGTNTGELFF. The DNA for the CDR3 is TGTGCCAGCAGTGAAAGGCCAGGGACGAACACCGGGGAGCTGTTTTTT. This chain connects TRBV6-1 to TRBJ2-2; D might be TRBD1 (5 bases). Looked up from germline, CDR1 is MNHNS and CDR2 is SASEGT. The length of the CDR3 is 16 residues. V was pared by 2 bases and J by 0 bases, with 10 bases between.

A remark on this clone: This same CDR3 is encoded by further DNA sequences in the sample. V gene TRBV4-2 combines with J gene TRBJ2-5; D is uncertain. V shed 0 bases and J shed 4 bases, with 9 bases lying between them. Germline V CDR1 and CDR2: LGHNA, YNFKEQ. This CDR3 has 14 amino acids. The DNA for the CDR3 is TGTGCCAGCAGCCAAGACCTCAACGGAGAGACCCAGTACTTC. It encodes CASSQDLNGETQYF.

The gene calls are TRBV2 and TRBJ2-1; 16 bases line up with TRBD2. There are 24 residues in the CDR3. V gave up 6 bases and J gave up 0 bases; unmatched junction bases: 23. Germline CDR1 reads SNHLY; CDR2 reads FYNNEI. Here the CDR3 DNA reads TGTGCCAGCAGAGCCGGGACAGCCTATCCGAAGGGACTAGCGGGGGGGAGCTCCTACAATGAGCAGTTCTTC. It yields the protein CASRAGTAYPKGLAGGSSYNEQFF.

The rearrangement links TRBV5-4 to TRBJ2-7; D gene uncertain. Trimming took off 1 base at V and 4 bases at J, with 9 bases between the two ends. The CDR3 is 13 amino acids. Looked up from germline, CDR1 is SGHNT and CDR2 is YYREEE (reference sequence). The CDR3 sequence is CASSLFNRYEQYF. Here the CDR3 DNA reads TGTGCCAGCAGCTTGTTCAACCGTTACGAGCAGTACTTC.

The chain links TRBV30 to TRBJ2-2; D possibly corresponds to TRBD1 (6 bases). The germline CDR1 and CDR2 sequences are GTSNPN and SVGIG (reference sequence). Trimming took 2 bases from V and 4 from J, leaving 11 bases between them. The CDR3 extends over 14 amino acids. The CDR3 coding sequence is TGTGCCTGGAGTAGGCAGGGGCTCACCGGGGAGCTGTTTTTT. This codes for CAWSRQGLTGELFF.

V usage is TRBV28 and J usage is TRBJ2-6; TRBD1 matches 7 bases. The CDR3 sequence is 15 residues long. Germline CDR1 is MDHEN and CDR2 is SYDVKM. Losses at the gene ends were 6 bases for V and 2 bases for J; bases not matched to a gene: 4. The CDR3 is CASRMTGPGANVLTF. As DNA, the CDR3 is TGTGCCAGCAGGATGACAGGGCCTGGGGCCAACGTCCTGACTTTC.

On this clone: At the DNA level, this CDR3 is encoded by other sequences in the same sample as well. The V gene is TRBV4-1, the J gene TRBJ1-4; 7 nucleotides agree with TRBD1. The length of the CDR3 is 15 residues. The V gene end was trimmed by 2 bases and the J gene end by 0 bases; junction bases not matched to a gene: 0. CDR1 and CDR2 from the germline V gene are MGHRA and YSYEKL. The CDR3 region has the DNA TGCGCCAGCAGCCAACAGGGGGCAACTAATGAAAAACTGTTTTTT. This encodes CASSQQGATNEKLFF.

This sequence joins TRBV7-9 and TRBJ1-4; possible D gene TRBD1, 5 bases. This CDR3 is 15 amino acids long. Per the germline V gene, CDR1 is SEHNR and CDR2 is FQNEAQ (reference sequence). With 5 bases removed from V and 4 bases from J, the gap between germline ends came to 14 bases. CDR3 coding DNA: TGTGCCAGCAGCCGGCCCGGGACGGTTAATGAAAAACTGTTTTTT. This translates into CASSRPGTVNEKLFF.

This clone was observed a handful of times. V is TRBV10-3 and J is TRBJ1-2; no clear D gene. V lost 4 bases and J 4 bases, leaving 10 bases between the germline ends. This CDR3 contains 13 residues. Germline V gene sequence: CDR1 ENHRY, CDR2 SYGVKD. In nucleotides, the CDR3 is TGTGCCATCAGTGCGGCGGGTGGCTATGGCTACACCTTC. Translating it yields CAISAAGGYGYTF.

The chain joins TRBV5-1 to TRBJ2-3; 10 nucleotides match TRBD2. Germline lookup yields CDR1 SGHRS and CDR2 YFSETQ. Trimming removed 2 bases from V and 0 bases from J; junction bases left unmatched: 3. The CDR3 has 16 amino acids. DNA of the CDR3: TGCGCCAGCAGCTTCTTAGCGGGAGGTAGCACAGATACGCAGTATTTT. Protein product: CASSFLAGGSTDTQYF.

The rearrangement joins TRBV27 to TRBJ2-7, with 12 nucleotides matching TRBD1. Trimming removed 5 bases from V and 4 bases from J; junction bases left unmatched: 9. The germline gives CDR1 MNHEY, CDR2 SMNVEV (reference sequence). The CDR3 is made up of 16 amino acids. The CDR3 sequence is CASSPLRDRGLYEQYF. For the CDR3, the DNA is TGTGCCAGCAGTCCACTCCGGGACAGGGGGCTGTACGAGCAGTACTTC.

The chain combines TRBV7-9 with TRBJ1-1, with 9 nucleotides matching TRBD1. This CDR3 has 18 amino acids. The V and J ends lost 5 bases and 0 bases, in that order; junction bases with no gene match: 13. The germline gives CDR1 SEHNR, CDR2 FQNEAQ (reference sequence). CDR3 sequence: CASSAGDRAKFLNTEAFF. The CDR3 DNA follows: TGTGCCAGCAGCGCCGGGGACAGGGCGAAGTTCTTGAACACTGAAGCTTTCTTT.

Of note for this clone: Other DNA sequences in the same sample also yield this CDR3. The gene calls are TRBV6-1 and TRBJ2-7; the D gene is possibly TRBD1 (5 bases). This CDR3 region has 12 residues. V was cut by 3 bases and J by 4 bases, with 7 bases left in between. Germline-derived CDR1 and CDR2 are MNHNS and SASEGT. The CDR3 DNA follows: TGTGCCAGCAGTGATCAGGGTTACGAGCAGTACTTC. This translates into CASSDQGYEQYF.